The T cell receptor (beta chain) under discussion was sequenced for a study of PD-L1 blockade in urothelial cancer (dated by TCRdb to about 2017). As for the study more broadly: All patients started therapy in about 2014 and received atezolizumab 1,200 mg intravenously every 3 weeks. Pretreatment blood TCR-seq was available for about 30 patients, at least one posttreatment blood collection was obtained for 25 or so patients, and tumor TCR-seq was available for 25 or so patients. In the same patients, pretreatment tumors underwent whole exome sequencing and RNA sequencing in addition to TCR sequencing. Durable clinical benefit was achieved by nine patients and was not achieved by 20 patients. Blood samples yielded a median of around 140,000 T cells and roughly 83,000 unique TCRs, with median clonality approximately 0.08. The study, an exploratory multi-omic analysis, examined somatic, immune and clinical correlates of response to PD-L1 blockade with atezolizumab in urothelial cancer. Blood samples were analyzed at 3 weeks after treatment start (second dose) and at 6 weeks after treatment start. About 90% of the roughly 29 patients were identified as males with urothelial cancer of bladder origin, and a prior smoking history was reported by 18 of 29 patients. Progression-free survival longer than 6 months counted as durable clinical benefit, and TCR features were additionally tested against both progression-free and overall survival. TCR sequencing covered pretreatment tumor samples and matched, serially collected peripheral blood taken before and after atezolizumab treatment. Patients had an ECOG performance status of 0 or 1 and had received between 0 and 3 prior chemotherapy regimens.

V loses 8 bases of germline sequence and J loses 10 bases, and the interval between the two ends is 21 bases. Sequences MNHEY (CDR1) and SMNVEV (CDR2) are obtained from the germline V gene (reference sequence). CDR3 length: 14 amino acids, cysteine to phenylalanine. The only DNA kept is the CDR3, 42 bases in frame from the first base. Overall study results and their limits: Small sample size (n ≈ 29) and many exploratory analyses mean the results are intended to be hypothesis-generating. Improved progression-free and overall survival was found to be associated with pretreatment peripheral blood TCR clonality below the median. At 3 weeks after the start of treatment, tumor-associated TCR clones in peripheral blood had expanded more in patients with durable benefit (n of about 21, p = 0.022).

The time point label here, explained by the study, means: peripheral blood 6 weeks after treatment start. A cohort of around 29 patients with locally advanced or metastatic urothelial carcinoma, treated at Memorial Sloan Kettering on a trial protocol, was included. Peripheral blood mononuclear cells were collected pretreatment and during treatment, with between 1 and 8 total time points per patient. The Qiagen DNeasy Blood extraction kit was used to purify genomic DNA from total PBMCs and tumor samples. PBMCs were collected pretreatment and during treatment, and were isolated and stored as previously described. Synthetic TCR analog templates were spiked into each PCR to estimate absolute template abundance from read counts. The immunoSEQ assay was used to amplify TCRbeta CDR3 regions from genomic DNA with bias-controlled V and J gene primers. Rearranged TCRbeta segments were sequenced at approximately 20X coverage. On the authors' methods: Clustering was used to correct sequencing errors, and CDR3s were annotated against IMGT so that V, D and J genes could be assigned. Out-of-frame and stop-codon sequences were excluded, and only productive TCRbeta rearrangements were used in downstream analyses. Clonality was computed as one minus Shannon entropy normalized by the log of the number of unique productive sequences. Clones differing between time points or between blood and tumor were identified by Fisher's exact test with Benjamini-Hochberg correction at adjusted p below 0.01. In TCRdb, the immuneACCESS table is reduced to in-frame sequences with V and J assigned. These tables do not hold every clone; where another copy was compared, an unresolved V gene accounts for under half, and the others remain unexplained. V and J calls and clone size are those listed in that table; D and trimming were worked out from the DNA. The sample profile shows 100,000 to 150,000 clones; roughly 82% of them were found once. The ten largest clones represent 2.4% of the sample.

In the case of this clone: Its specific antigen is unknown. The record has no base qualities; no much larger clone is one base away.

This sequence originates from a middle-aged man with urothelial cancer. The rearranged chain carries TRBV27 and TRBJ2-4; the D gene cannot be resolved reliably. Specimen: PBMCs, collected around atezolizumab (anti-PD-L1) treatment. The CDR3 amino acid sequence is: CASGNLKSPWIQYF. The nucleotide sequence reads as follows: TGTGCCAGCGGCAACCTGAAATCCCCGTGGATTCAGTACTTC.